One and the same sample provided the 7 T cell receptor beta chains below, sequenced in a study of cytomegalovirus exposure and HLA in healthy donors. The PCR had 60 Vbeta and 13 Jbeta primers. Sequencing used immunoSEQ multiplex PCR; TCRdb keeps in-frame clones, though not all of them. The sample table includes fewer than 85,000 clones. The sample consisted of PBMCs. These receptors were taken from a female donor in good health and CMV-seropositive.

V and J are TRBV7-9 and TRBJ2-2; no definite D call. V lost 3 bases and J 9 bases, leaving 5 bases between the germline ends. The CDR3 covers 11 residues. CDR1 and CDR2 from the germline V gene are SEHNR and FQNEAQ (reference sequence). CDR3 DNA: TGTGCCAGCAGCTTCGAGCGGGAGCTGTTTTTT. It specifies CASSFERELFF.

This chain links TRBV5-1 with TRBJ1-1; tentative D call: TRBD1 (5 bases). Germline values: CDR1 SGHRS, CDR2 YFSETQ. The CDR3 contains 14 residues. The germline V and J ends were trimmed by 5 bases and 1 base, with 12 bases remaining between them. CDR3 sequence (DNA): TGCGCCAGCAGTTACCACAGGCCGAACACTGAAGCTTTCTTT. It is translated as CASSYHRPNTEAFF.

The V gene is TRBV9, the J gene TRBJ2-1; 9 positions agree with TRBD1. The CDR3 runs to 16 residues. Germline CDR1 SGDLS, CDR2 YYNGEE. The trim removed 4 bases at V and 5 bases at J, leaving 10 bases unmatched. The CDR3 loop is CASSSVHRGRNNEQFF. In nucleotides, the CDR3 is TGTGCCAGCAGCAGCGTACACAGGGGGCGAAACAATGAGCAGTTCTTC.

V gene TRBV6-5 combines with J gene TRBJ1-2, with D perhaps TRBD1 (5 bases). The germline V gene has CDR1 MNHEY and CDR2 SVGAGI. The CDR3 is 15 residues long. Trimming shortened V by 0 bases and J by 1 base, and 9 bases separated the two germline ends. Here the CDR3 DNA reads TGTGCCAGCAGTTACTCAACGGGGGGTAACTATGGCTACACCTTC. Its protein is CASSYSTGGNYGYTF.

The chain carries TRBV4-1 and TRBJ2-3; TRBD2 matches at 9 bases. J was trimmed by 2 bases and V by 3 bases; bases with no gene match: 9. CDR3 size: 17 residues. Germline CDR1 and CDR2: MGHRA and YSYEKL. CDR3 bases: TGCGCCAGCAGCCACCGACTAGCGGACCTTCCCACAGATACGCAGTATTTT. Its protein is CASSHRLADLPTDTQYF.

The rearrangement uses TRBV5-1 and TRBJ2-1; possible D gene TRBD2, 6 bases. The CDR3 is 15 amino acids. Trimming stripped 0 bases from V and 6 bases from J, with 13 bases between. Germline V CDR1 and CDR2: SGHRS, YFSETQ. The CDR3 nucleotides are TGCGCCAGCAGCTTGGGGGCCGGGACTCTCAATGAGCAGTTCTTC. Translating it yields CASSLGAGTLNEQFF.

The chain couples TRBV11-3 to TRBJ1-2, with TRBD1 matching 7 bases. V lost 5 bases, J lost 2 bases, and 11 bases stayed unmatched. The CDR3 consists of 16 residues. Germline V gene lookup returns CDR1 SGHNT and CDR2 YENEEA. The CDR3 DNA sequence: TGTGCCAGCAGCCCGTACGGACAGGCCCCAAACTATGGCTACACCTTC. This gives the protein CASSPYGQAPNYGYTF.